Presented here are 27 T cell receptor beta chains from one specimen sequenced in a study of T cell changes during pregnancy in multiple sclerosis. Sequencing used immunoSEQ multiplex PCR; TCRdb keeps in-frame clones, though not all of them. The sample lists about 50,000 clones, about 94% occurring once. Source: CD8+ T cells from peripheral blood mononuclear cells, taken in the first trimester of pregnancy. The source of these receptors is a female donor with multiple sclerosis, enrolled in a pregnancy study.

This chain links TRBV14 with TRBJ2-1; possibly TRBD1 for D (6 bases). Trimming removed 1 base at V and 10 bases at J, with 11 bases between. This CDR3 region has 13 residues. The V gene's germline CDR1 is SGHDN and CDR2 FVKESK. The CDR3 loop reads CASSQAEGVEQFF. CDR3 coding DNA: TGTGCCAGCAGCCAAGCTGAGGGGGTAGAGCAGTTCTTC.

The table lists this clone with a count of one. This sequence joins TRBV2 and TRBJ2-7, with 16 bases matching TRBD2. The trim removed 6 bases at V and 4 bases at J, leaving 15 bases unmatched. The germline V gene encodes CDR1 SNHLY and CDR2 FYNNEI. The CDR3 is 19 amino acids. This CDR3 reads CASSDVPGLAGGSRYEQYF. Here the CDR3 DNA reads TGTGCCAGCAGCGACGTCCCGGGACTAGCGGGAGGGTCCCGGTACGAGCAGTACTTC.

The chain carries TRBV7-9 and TRBJ2-1; the match to TRBD2 covers 7 bases. Germline values: CDR1 SEHNR, CDR2 FQNEAQ (reference sequence). V dropped 7 bases and J dropped 0; count of bases not matched to a gene: 9. The CDR3 sequence is 16 residues long. The CDR3: CASTRMGGTSYNEQFF. The CDR3 DNA is TGTGCCAGCACCCGAATGGGGGGGACCTCCTACAATGAGCAGTTCTTC.

This chain links TRBV27 with TRBJ2-7; perhaps TRBD1 as D (5 bases). With 4 bases removed from V and 3 bases from J, the gap between germline ends came to 13 bases. CDR1 and CDR2 (germline): MNHEY, SMNVEV (reference sequence). This CDR3 contains 14 residues. The CDR3 here is CASSYKLDSYEQYF. The CDR3 DNA reads as TGTGCCAGCAGTTACAAACTTGACAGCTACGAGCAGTACTTC.

The chain is built from TRBV9 and TRBJ2-3; 9 bases match TRBD1. The germline gives CDR1 SGDLS, CDR2 YYNGEE. V gave up 2 bases and J gave up 0 bases; unmatched junction bases: 1. CDR3 length: 15 residues. CDR3 residues: CASSVGQGSTDTQYF. The CDR3 coding sequence is TGTGCCAGCAGCGTGGGACAGGGAAGCACAGATACGCAGTATTTT.

CDR3 sequence reads: CASSVEGENEQYF. The CDR3, as DNA: TGTGCCAGCAGCGTAGAGGGAGAGAACGAGCAGTACTTC. V gene TRBV9 combines with J gene TRBJ2-7; a weak D match, TRBD2 (5 bases). The germline V and J ends were trimmed by 0 bases and 5 bases, with 9 bases remaining between them. This CDR3 has 13 amino acids. Germline V lookup: CDR1 SGDLS, CDR2 YYNGEE.

J is TRBJ2-1 and V is TRBV13; TRBD2 agrees at 8 bases. CDR1 is PRHDT and CDR2 is FYEKMQ in the germline V gene (reference sequence). V trimming: 2 bases; J trimming: 0 bases; junction bases outside the gene matches: 3. The CDR3 totals 16 residues. This CDR3 reads CASSLKRESSYNEQFF. In DNA form, the CDR3 reads TGTGCCAGCAGCTTAAAGCGGGAGAGCTCCTACAATGAGCAGTTCTTC.

On this clone: Different DNA sequences within this sample yield the same CDR3. The chain uses TRBV27 and TRBJ2-1, with D perhaps matching TRBD2 (6 bases). This CDR3 region has 14 residues. CDR1 and CDR2 (germline): MNHEY, SMNVEV (reference sequence). Between the trimmed V and J ends, which lost 5 bases and 2 bases, there was a span of 10 bases. The CDR3, as DNA: TGTGCCAGCAGTCCGGGACTCCCCTACAATGAGCAGTTCTTC. Encoded protein: CASSPGLPYNEQFF.

The chain combines TRBV11-2 with TRBJ2-7, with a weak D call TRBD1 (6 bases). The CDR3 length is 15 residues. In germline, CDR1 is SGHAT, CDR2 FQNNGV. V lost 4 bases, J lost 0 bases, and 13 bases lay in between. In DNA form, the CDR3 reads TGTGCCAGCAGCTCTTTGCAGGGGTCCTCCTACGAGCAGTACTTC. Amino acids: CASSSLQGSSYEQYF.

The rearrangement joins TRBV7-3 to TRBJ2-1, with 12 bases matching TRBD2. CDR1 and CDR2 (germline): SGHTA, FQGTGA. The ends lost 5 bases at V and 0 bases at J; junction bases unmatched: 11. This CDR3 has 19 amino acids. As DNA, the CDR3 is TGTGCCAGCAGCCTCTGGGGACTAGCGGGCCCCAGCTCCTACAATGAGCAGTTCTTC. Encoded protein: CASSLWGLAGPSSYNEQFF.

The chain carries TRBV7-3 and TRBJ1-1; D not certain. Germline-derived CDR1 and CDR2 are SGHTA and FQGTGA. The CDR3 covers 16 residues. V was cut by 0 bases and J by 0 bases, with 11 bases left in between. The CDR3 sequence is CASSLTGNSLNTEAFF. The CDR3 coding sequence is TGTGCCAGCAGCTTAACAGGAAACAGCCTGAACACTGAAGCTTTCTTT.

This chain joins TRBV7-6 and TRBJ2-5; TRBD2 aligns across 7 bases. CDR1 and CDR2 (germline): SGHVS, FNYEAQ. The CDR3 has 16 residues. The V gene end was trimmed by 5 bases and the J gene end by 1 base; junction bases not matched to a gene: 10. The CDR3 sequence is CASSPWVAGIQETQYF. The CDR3 nucleotides are TGTGCCAGCAGCCCCTGGGTAGCGGGTATCCAAGAGACCCAGTACTTC.

The gene calls are TRBV7-9 and TRBJ2-1, with 11 bases lining up with TRBD2. The junction had 7 bases not matched to a gene; V was cut back by 3 bases and J by 6 bases. Germline lookup yields CDR1 SEHNR and CDR2 FQNEAQ (reference sequence). The CDR3 extends over 16 amino acids. The CDR3 coding sequence is TGTGCCAGCAGCTTCTCGACTAGCGGGGCCATCAATGAGCAGTTCTTC. Protein: CASSFSTSGAINEQFF.

The rearrangement uses TRBV18 and TRBJ1-2; 11 bases fit TRBD1. CDR1 KGHSH and CDR2 LQKENI come from the germline V gene. The trim removed 3 bases at V and 4 bases at J, leaving 4 bases unmatched. CDR3 size: 15 residues. In DNA, the CDR3 is TGTGCCAGCTCACCGTACGGGACAGGGGGCTATGGCTACACCTTC. Translating gives CASSPYGTGGYGYTF.

The V and J genes are TRBV12-5 and TRBJ1-6; no reliable D call. This CDR3 contains 14 residues. The germline V gene encodes CDR1 LGHNT and CDR2 FRNRAP. The ends were cut back, 3 bases at V and 8 bases at J, with 11 bases in the middle. The chain's CDR3 is CASGLTVWDSPLHF. In DNA form, the CDR3 reads TGTGCTAGTGGTTTAACAGTCTGGGATTCACCCCTCCACTTT.

This chain links TRBV12-5 with TRBJ1-2, with D perhaps matching TRBD1 (6 bases). From germline, CDR1 is LGHNT and CDR2 FRNRAP. V lost 0 bases and J 7 bases, leaving 18 bases between the germline ends. The CDR3 covers 16 residues. The DNA for the CDR3 is TGTGCTAGTGGTTTGGTAACAGGGAGTCTTTTAGGTGGCTACACCTTC. Translated: CASGLVTGSLLGGYTF.

The chain uses TRBV2 and TRBJ2-1; the match to TRBD1 covers 10 bases. J was trimmed by 6 bases and V by 6 bases; bases with no gene match: 5. CDR1 and CDR2 (germline): SNHLY, FYNNEI. The CDR3 sequence is 14 residues long. CDR3 bases: TGTGCCAGCAGAGAGGGACAGGGGAGCAATGAGCAGTTCTTC. Protein sequence: CASREGQGSNEQFF.

This chain uses TRBV7-9 with TRBJ2-7, with 12 bases aligning to TRBD1. The CDR3 is 15 amino acids. Germline CDR1 SEHNR, CDR2 FQNEAQ (reference sequence). V lost 5 bases, J lost 1 base, and 3 bases stayed unmatched. The CDR3 reads CASSPGQGASYEQYF. The CDR3 DNA follows: TGTGCCAGCAGCCCGGGACAGGGGGCGTCCTACGAGCAGTACTTC.

This chain connects TRBV19 to TRBJ1-1; the D is unclear. The germline CDR1 and CDR2 sequences are LNHDA and SQIVND (reference sequence). The CDR3 is 14 residues long. The V end was cut by 4 bases, the J end by 3 bases, with 12 bases between. The CDR3 spells CASSTDGTYTEAFF. The CDR3 region has the DNA TGTGCCAGTAGTACTGATGGTACATACACTGAAGCTTTCTTT.

The CDR3 protein is CASSQPVVLAGRETQYF. CDR3 DNA: TGTGCCAGCAGCCAACCAGTCGTGCTAGCGGGAAGAGAGACCCAGTACTTC. The chain combines TRBV4-2 with TRBJ2-5, with 9 bases aligning to TRBD2. The V gene end was trimmed by 2 bases and the J gene end by 4 bases; junction bases not matched to a gene: 11. The CDR3 loop spans 17 amino acids. Per the germline V gene, CDR1 is LGHNA and CDR2 is YNFKEQ.

The J gene is TRBJ2-7, the V gene TRBV7-3, with TRBD2 matching over 10 bases. J was trimmed by 0 bases and V by 5 bases; bases with no gene match: 4. The V gene's germline CDR1 is SGHTA and CDR2 FQGTGA. This CDR3 has 15 residues. CDR3 sequence: CASSVLAGTSYEQYF. In DNA form, the CDR3 reads TGTGCCAGCAGCGTACTAGCGGGAACCTCCTACGAGCAGTACTTC. Complete variable domain (other parts from reference TRBV7-3 and TRBJ2-7): GAGVSQTPSNKVTEKGKYVELRCDPISGHTALYWYRQSLGQGPEFLIYFQGTGAADDSGLPNDRFFAVRPEGSVSTLKIQRTERGDSAVYLCASSVLAGTSYEQYFGPGTRLTVT.

This clone has only one observation. The DNA of the CDR3 is TGTGCCAGCAGCTTGGGCCCGGGGTCTGGTATTCAGCCCCAGCATTTT. Its protein product is CASSLGPGSGIQPQHF. This chain uses TRBV5-4 with TRBJ1-5; D unresolved. The CDR3 spans 16 residues. V gave up 0 bases and J gave up 6 bases, with 16 bases separating them. CDR1 SGHNT and CDR2 YYREEE come from the germline V gene (reference sequence).

This chain uses TRBV9 with TRBJ1-4, with no clear D. Germline values: CDR1 SGDLS, CDR2 YYNGEE. Trimming shortened V by 4 bases and J by 3 bases, and 13 bases separated the two germline ends. The CDR3 runs to 15 residues. CDR3 loop: CASSPPGSSNEKLFF. The CDR3 DNA is TGTGCCAGCAGCCCTCCAGGTTCCTCTAATGAAAAACTGTTTTTT.

V is TRBV19 and J is TRBJ2-1; TRBD1 might be the D (5 bases). Looked up from germline, CDR1 is LNHDA and CDR2 is SQIVND (reference sequence). This CDR3 spans 13 amino acids. V lost 5 bases to trimming and J lost 2 bases, with 7 bases between them. CDR3 residues: CASSDRPYNEQFF. The CDR3 bases are TGTGCCAGTAGTGACAGACCCTACAATGAGCAGTTCTTC.

The chain links TRBV6-1 to TRBJ2-5, with D maybe TRBD1 (6 bases). V dropped 7 bases and J dropped 5 bases, with 20 bases sitting between them. CDR1 MNHNS and CDR2 SASEGT come from the germline V gene. This CDR3 has 15 amino acids. CDR3 coding DNA: TGTGCCAGCACCCTGATGGAGTCAGGGGCGGAGACCCAGTACTTC. As protein: CASTLMESGAETQYF.

This chain joins TRBV7-9 and TRBJ1-5; D is possibly TRBD1 (5 bases). The V gene's germline CDR1 is SEHNR and CDR2 FQNEAQ (reference sequence). Between the trimmed V and J ends, which lost 5 bases and 2 bases, there was a span of 10 bases. The CDR3 covers 14 residues. The CDR3 sequence: CASSGSGGNQPQHF. The CDR3 DNA reads TGTGCCAGCAGCGGCTCGGGGGGCAATCAGCCCCAGCATTTT.

The chain combines TRBV6-6 with TRBJ2-1; TRBD1 might be the D (6 bases). Trimming removed 10 bases at V and 6 bases at J, with 22 bases between. Germline V gene lookup returns CDR1 MNHNY and CDR2 SVGAGI (reference sequence). The CDR3 totals 15 residues. CDR3 sequence (DNA): TGTGCCACCACTACTCGGGACACCTACTCCAATGAGCAGTTCTTC. It yields the protein CATTTRDTYSNEQFF.